This TCR beta chain is drawn from a study of OX40 agonist ivuxolimab in advanced cancers. Study background: The patients received ivuxolimab by intravenous route every 2 weeks at 0.01 to 10 mg/kg. The diagnoses of dose-escalation patients were hepatocellular carcinoma, melanoma, renal cell or head and neck cancer. Study results and limitations: The antigens recognized by the expanded peripheral T cells, that is their antigen specificity, were not determined.

Clones were sequenced by immunoSEQ multiplex PCR, and TCRdb holds only the in-frame ones, with some missing. The sample has some 51,000 clones, approximately 86% seen once. Regarding this clone: Its antigen is currently unknown.

This sample comprised CD4+ or CD8+ T cells sorted from blood, obtained in a trial of the OX40 agonist ivuxolimab. The TCR comes from an adult with an advanced solid tumor such as melanoma, head and neck, liver or kidney cancer.

In DNA form, the CDR3 reads TGTGCCAGCAGTTGGACCGTGGACACTGAAGCTTTCTTT. It translates to CASSWTVDTEAFF. This chain connects TRBV6-4 to TRBJ1-1, with no clear D. CDR3 size: 13 residues. Per germline, CDR1 MRHNA and CDR2 SNTAGT. V lost 5 bases to trimming and J lost 3 bases, with 10 bases between them.